The T cell receptor beta chain described here comes from a study of cytomegalovirus exposure and HLA in healthy donors. V lost 5 bases, J lost 0 bases, and 19 bases lay in between. This CDR3 spans 17 amino acids. In germline, CDR1 is SGHAT, CDR2 FQNNGV. PCR involved 60 Vbeta and 13 Jbeta primers. This table comes from immunoSEQ multiplex PCR, and its TCRdb copy is limited to in-frame clones, with some not included. The sample holds approximately 150,000 clones, almost 80% seen once. Broader study findings: Association of roughly 17,000 TCR beta sequences with HLA alleles was found at 0.05 false discovery rate in a later analysis. Sequences of the TCR beta chain were said to predict the HLA-A and HLA-B alleles of most subjects accurately. The dataset shows that most TCR sequences were rare, while some public TCRs occurred in many donors.

Note on this clone: As yet, its antigen is unknown.

Sample: PBMCs. This clonotype was obtained from a man aged 18 to 30 in good health and CMV-seropositive. V is TRBV11-2 and J is TRBJ1-1, with TRBD1 as a possible D gene (6 bases). Written as DNA, the CDR3 is TGTGCCAGCAGCCCCAGAAAACCGGGACAAATGAACACTGAAGCTTTCTTT. Translating it yields CASSPRKPGQMNTEAFF. The full variable domain, with the rest looked up from reference TRBV11-2 and TRBJ1-1, is EAGVAQSPRYKIIEKRQSVAFWCNPISGHATLYWYQQILGQGPKLLIQFQNNGVVDDSQLPKDRFSAERLKGVDSTLKIQPAKLEDSAVYLCASSPRKPGQMNTEAFFGQGTRLTVV.